This T cell receptor (beta chain) derives from a study of OX40 agonist ivuxolimab in advanced cancers. This table comes from immunoSEQ multiplex PCR, and its TCRdb copy is limited to in-frame clones, with some not included. The sample consists of tens of thousands of clones, less than 95% of them appearing once. The CDR3 spans 13 residues. V was pared by 2 bases and J by 2 bases, with 3 bases of the junction left unmatched. Germline loops: CDR1 SQVTM, CDR2 ANQGSEA. With baseline, cycle 4 day 1, and cycle 7 day 1 as timepoints, blood was sampled. The gene calls are TRBV29-1 and TRBJ2-7; TRBD1 matches 7 bases. The starting material was CD4+ or CD8+ T cells sorted from blood, obtained in a trial of the OX40 agonist ivuxolimab. This clonotype originated in an adult with an advanced solid tumor such as melanoma, head and neck, liver or kidney cancer. This chain's CDR3 is CSVETGQTYEQYF. The CDR3 DNA is TGCAGCGTTGAAACGGGACAGACCTACGAGCAGTACTTC.